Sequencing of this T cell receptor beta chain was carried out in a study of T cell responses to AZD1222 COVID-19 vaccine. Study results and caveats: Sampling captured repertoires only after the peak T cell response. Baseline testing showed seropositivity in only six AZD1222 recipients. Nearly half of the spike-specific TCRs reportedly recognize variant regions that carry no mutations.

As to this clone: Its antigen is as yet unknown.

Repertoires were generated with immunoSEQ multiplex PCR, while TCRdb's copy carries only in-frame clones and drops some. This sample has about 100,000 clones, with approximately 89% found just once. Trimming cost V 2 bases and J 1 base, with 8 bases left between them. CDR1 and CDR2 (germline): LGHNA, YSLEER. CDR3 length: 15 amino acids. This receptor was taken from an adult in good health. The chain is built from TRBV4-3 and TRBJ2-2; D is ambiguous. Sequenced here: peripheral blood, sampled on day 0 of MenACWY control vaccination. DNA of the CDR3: TGCGCCAGCAGCCAATCCCCAGGGAACACCGGGGAGCTGTTTTTT. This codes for CASSQSPGNTGELFF.